This TCR beta chain was sequenced in a study of T cells in Graves' hyperthyroidism and ophthalmopathy. Study in general: The initial diagnosis was the point when peripheral blood was collected, ahead of any treatment. Findings and limits, study-wide: Most clonotypes expanded in the thyroid (above 0.001) were also present in blood.

TCR beta CDR3 regions were amplified from RNA transcripts. A first-round RT-PCR of the TCR CDR3 used the HTBI primer set. In TCRdb, the multiplex PCR reads were re-called with MiXCR into one record per CDR3 protein. The sample carries about 720,000 distinct CDR3 sequences, roughly a sixth recorded once. CDR3 length: 17 residues. Deletions cut 3 bases from V and 0 bases from J, with 15 bases between. Germline CDR1 and CDR2: SGHVS and FQNEAQ. Patients between 18 and 65 years old had hyperthyroidism, newly diagnosed and lasting under 2 months. There are many counts of this clonotype. Its antigen is not identified.

The sequenced material came from blood. The chain employs TRBV7-8 and TRBJ1-5; TRBD1 might be the D (6 bases). This clonotype originated in a woman aged 45 to 65 with Graves' hyperthyroidism that later progressed to Graves' ophthalmopathy. The CDR3 DNA sequence: TGTGCCAGCAGCTTGGGTAGGGGGGCGTATAGCAATCAGCCCCAGCATTTT. Protein product: CASSLGRGAYSNQPQHF.